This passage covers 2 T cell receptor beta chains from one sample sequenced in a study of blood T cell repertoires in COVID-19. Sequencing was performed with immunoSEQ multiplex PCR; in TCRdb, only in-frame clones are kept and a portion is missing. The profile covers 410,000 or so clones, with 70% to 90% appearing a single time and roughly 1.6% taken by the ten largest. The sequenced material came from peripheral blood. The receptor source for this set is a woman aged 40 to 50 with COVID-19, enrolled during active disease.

The CDR3 loop reads CASSQGGYQPQHF. For the CDR3, the DNA is TGTGCCAGCAGTCAAGGGGGTTATCAGCCCCAGCATTTT. The V gene is TRBV6-4, the J gene TRBJ1-5, with a weak D call TRBD1 (6 bases). V was shortened by 5 bases and J by 5 bases, with 10 bases between the two germline ends. In germline, CDR1 is MRHNA, CDR2 SNTAGT. The CDR3 is 13 residues long.

CDR3 in DNA: TGTGCCAGCAGCGCCGACGGGGGACGGACCTACAATGAGCAGTTCTTC. Translating gives CASSADGGRTYNEQFF. The gene calls are TRBV7-3 and TRBJ2-1; a possible D gene is TRBD2 (6 bases). V lost 5 bases, J lost 2 bases, and 16 bases lay in between. The germline V gene has CDR1 SGHTA and CDR2 FQGTGA. There are 16 residues in the CDR3.